This entry lists 15 T cell receptor beta chains sequenced from one sample in a study of blood T cell repertoires in COVID-19. The data were produced by immunoSEQ multiplex PCR, yet TCRdb's version contains in-frame clones alone and is incomplete. The sample carries under 250,000 clones, 80% to 90% recorded once. Material for sequencing was peripheral blood. These receptors were collected from a man aged 35-49 years with active or convalescent COVID-19.

V usage is TRBV5-6 and J usage is TRBJ2-7; 7 bases fit TRBD1. The V gene's germline CDR1 is SGHDT and CDR2 YYEEEE. CDR3 size: 15 residues. V dropped 1 base and J dropped 4; count of bases not matched to a gene: 8. The CDR3 coding sequence is TGTGCCAGCAGCTTGTCTACAGGGACAGTGTACGAGCAGTACTTC. It encodes CASSLSTGTVYEQYF.

This sequence joins TRBV7-9 and TRBJ2-7, with TRBD2 matching 9 bases. Germline CDR1 reads SEHNR; CDR2 reads FQNEAQ (reference sequence). V dropped 4 bases and J dropped 5; count of bases not matched to a gene: 6. This CDR3 comprises 14 residues. The CDR3 DNA follows: TGTGCCAGCAGCTCACGAGGGACTAGCCACGAGCAGTACTTC. This gives the protein CASSSRGTSHEQYF.

The rearrangement uses TRBV30 and TRBJ1-6, with D possibly matching TRBD1 (5 bases). Trimming left V 3 bases short and J 9 bases short, with 12 bases between. Germline loops: CDR1 GTSNPN, CDR2 SVGIG (reference sequence). This CDR3 spans 13 amino acids. As DNA, the CDR3 is TGTGCCTGGAGCCCCGCGGGGGTTTCACCCCTCCACTTT. Residues: CAWSPAGVSPLHF.

The rearrangement uses TRBV7-2 and TRBJ2-3; TRBD2 is a possible D gene (6 bases). The germline gives CDR1 SGHTA, CDR2 FQGNSA. The V end was cut by 3 bases, the J end by 2 bases, with 12 bases between. The CDR3 totals 15 residues. CDR3 sequence reads: CASSLSGRTTDTQYF. The CDR3 region has the DNA TGTGCCAGCAGCTTGAGCGGGCGGACCACAGATACGCAGTATTTT.

The chain links TRBV21-1 to TRBJ2-7; TRBD1, the table's D call, lacks a check against the DNA. TRBV21-1 is a pseudogene locus. This CDR3 comprises 13 residues. The CDR3 spells CASSRDRAYEQYF. The CDR3 nucleotides are TGTGCCAGCAGTCGGGACAGGGCCTACGAGCAGTACTTC.

This clone was seen a single time. The DNA of the CDR3 is TGTGCCAGCAGTGAAGACGGAGGCTACAATGAGCAGTTCTTC. Protein sequence: CASSEDGGYNEQFF. The J gene is TRBJ2-1, the V gene TRBV2; tentatively, D is TRBD2 (5 bases). V was shortened by 1 base and J by 3 bases, with 7 bases between the two germline ends. Germline CDR1 SNHLY, CDR2 FYNNEI. This CDR3 has 14 residues.

This clone appeared once. In DNA form, the CDR3 reads TGTGCCAGCGAGACTAGCGCGGAGACCCAGTACTTC. Protein sequence: CASETSAETQYF. The V gene is TRBV6-5, the J gene TRBJ2-5, with 8 bases aligning to TRBD2. Trimming cost V 8 bases and J 5 bases; bases outside gene matches: 4. The CDR3 is 12 amino acids. CDR1 is MNHEY and CDR2 is SVGAGI in the germline V gene.

V usage is TRBV6-5 and J usage is TRBJ1-6, with D possibly being TRBD1 (6 bases). The CDR3 has 14 residues. The germline CDR1 and CDR2 sequences are MNHEY and SVGAGI. V was trimmed by 8 bases and J by 6 bases, leaving 14 bases between them. CDR3 coding DNA: TGTGCCAGCGGGTACAGGGAGATTAATTCACCCCTCCACTTT. It encodes CASGYREINSPLHF.

V and J are TRBV6-5 and TRBJ2-5; D gene unclear. In germline, CDR1 is MNHEY, CDR2 SVGAGI. V lost 4 bases and J 6 bases, leaving 15 bases between the germline ends. The CDR3 is 14 residues long. The CDR3 loop reads CASSSRGHSKTQYF. In DNA, the CDR3 is TGTGCCAGCAGTTCCCGTGGGCATTCGAAGACCCAGTACTTC.

The chain has TRBV19 and TRBJ2-3, with 12 positions matching TRBD2. J lost 4 bases, V lost 6 bases, and 8 bases had no gene match. The CDR3 consists of 16 residues. Germline-derived CDR1 and CDR2 are LNHDA and SQIVND (reference sequence). The CDR3 DNA sequence: TGTGCCAGTAGCGCTAGCGGGGGGGCTTTACCAGATACGCAGTATTTT. This encodes CASSASGGALPDTQYF. Looking up the rest from reference TRBV19 and TRBJ2-3 gives the full variable domain: DGGITQSPKYLFRKEGQNVTLSCEQNLNHDAMYWYRQDPGQGLRLIYYSQIVNDFQKGDIAEGYSVSREKKESFPLTVTSAQKNPTAFYLCASSASGGALPDTQYFGPGTRLTVL.

This clone occurred many times. The chain couples TRBV2 to TRBJ1-2, with 7 bases identical to TRBD1. The CDR3 has 14 residues. Germline V gives CDR1 SNHLY, CDR2 FYNNEI. V was clipped by 4 bases and J by 5 bases; unmatched bases: 7. The CDR3 sequence is CASSGGGTAYGYTF. The CDR3 coding sequence is TGTGCCAGCAGTGGTGGGGGGACAGCATATGGCTACACCTTC.

The chain employs TRBV3-1 (or the pseudogene TRBV3-2) and TRBJ1-1; the D gene is possibly TRBD1 (5 bases). V lost 5 bases to trimming and J lost 3 bases, with 16 bases between them. The CDR3 has 15 amino acids. Germline-derived CDR1 and CDR2 are LGHDT and YNNKEL (reference sequence). Here the CDR3 DNA reads TGTGCCAGCAGCTTCGGAGCAGGGATAGACACTGAAGCTTTCTTT. Its translation: CASSFGAGIDTEAFF.

This clone was seen once. The chain combines TRBV9 with TRBJ1-5; D is undetermined. The CDR3 covers 16 residues. Looked up from germline, CDR1 is SGDLS and CDR2 is YYNGEE. Trimming shortened V by 0 bases and J by 6 bases, and 16 bases separated the two germline ends. CDR3: CASSVVPGHLGQPQHF. The CDR3 nucleotides read TGTGCCAGCAGCGTAGTCCCTGGGCACTTGGGTCAGCCCCAGCATTTT.

The rearrangement joins TRBV27 to TRBJ2-7; maybe TRBD1 (7 bases). The germline V and J ends were trimmed by 6 bases and 11 bases, with 17 bases remaining between them. CDR1 MNHEY and CDR2 SMNVEV come from the germline V gene (reference sequence). This CDR3 is built from 12 residues. Here the CDR3 DNA reads TGTGCCAGCAGAAACAGGGGCCGGAGGGAGTACTTC. This translates into CASRNRGRREYF.

This chain joins TRBV6-5 and TRBJ2-1, with D perhaps TRBD1 (5 bases). Germline V CDR1 and CDR2: MNHEY, SVGAGI. The V end lost 5 bases, the J end lost 1 base, and 12 bases lay between the germline ends. This CDR3 comprises 15 residues. CDR3: CASSPRQGSYNEQFF. CDR3 bases: TGTGCCAGCAGTCCTCGGCAGGGTTCCTACAATGAGCAGTTCTTC.